A single T cell receptor beta chain is shown here with its context. This record belongs to a study of CD8+ T cells in alopecia areata. The overall study: The tofacitinib course ran for 6 to 18 months and was followed by 6 months off drug.

Extracted RNA was reverse transcribed into cDNA, the sequencing template. Measured with immunoSEQ multiplex PCR; TCRdb has only the in-frame clones, and not every one. The table lists 110,000 to 150,000 clones, roughly 50% of them singletons. Stated treatment: oral pan-JAK inhibitor, 5-10 mg twice daily. The CDR3 is made up of 11 amino acids. V gave up 3 bases and J gave up 6 bases, with 8 bases separating them. Germline assignment: CDR1 SQVTM and CDR2 ANQGSEA. The chain combines TRBV29-1 with TRBJ1-1; D not certain. This TCR was sampled from a human donor with alopecia areata. The specimen was CD8+ T cells sorted from blood, collected at week 4, from a patient treated with tofacitinib. CDR3 in amino acids: CSVDRRAEAFF. The CDR3 DNA reads as TGCAGCGTTGATAGGAGGGCTGAAGCTTTCTTT.